This T cell receptor (beta chain) originates from a study of beta chain features in type 1 diabetes. Findings of the study overall: The study found moderately but significantly shorter TCRB CDR3s in all four CD4+ subsets of Type 1 diabetes patients. The naive, central memory and Treg TCRB repertoires of patients appeared to be more similar to one another than those of healthy donors.

CDR3 size: 13 residues. Trimming stripped 0 bases from V and 4 bases from J, with 7 bases between. Germline V CDR1 and CDR2: LNHNV, YYDKDF (reference sequence). All of the isolated RNA was reverse transcribed, so expressed TCRB transcripts were sequenced. Generated by immunoSEQ multiplex PCR, the TCRdb table keeps only in-frame clones and is missing some. The sample lists fewer than 300,000 clones, approximately 10% occurring once. With respect to this clone: The antigen remains undetermined.

The sample was naive CD4+ T cells from blood. The receptor was isolated from a man in his thirties or forties with type 1 diabetes. The chain combines TRBV15 with TRBJ2-7; no clear D. In DNA form, the CDR3 reads TGTGCCACCAGCAGAGATGGGCCTTACGAGCAGTACTTC. This codes for CATSRDGPYEQYF. Combining the CDR3 with reference TRBV15 and TRBJ2-7 gives the whole variable domain DAMVIQNPRYQVTQFGKPVTLSCSQTLNHNVMYWYQQKSSQAPKLLFHYYDKDFNNEADTPDNFQSRRPNTSFCFLDIRSPGLGDTAMYLCATSRDGPYEQYFGPGTRLTVT.